The 27 T cell receptor beta chains below come from one sample, sequenced in a study of CD8 T cells in Susac syndrome. RNA, at about 0.45 to 1 ug, was reverse transcribed with random hexamers. TCRdb called the immunoSEQ multiplex PCR reads again in MiXCR, with one record for every CDR3 protein. The table lists 200,000 to 300,000 distinct CDR3 sequences, almost 97% of them singletons, with around 0.1% in the top ten. The sample consisted of CD4+ T cells from PBMCs. Receptor source: a human donor with Susac syndrome.

The rearrangement joins TRBV7-9 to TRBJ1-3; TRBD1 agrees at 9 bases. V shed 11 bases, J shed 0 bases, and the junction held 11 bases outside the gene matches. The V gene's germline CDR1 is SEHNR and CDR2 FQNEAQ (reference sequence). The CDR3 is 16 amino acids. This chain's CDR3 is CAAGRTGGYSGNTIYF. The CDR3, as DNA: TGTGCCGCCGGGCGTACAGGGGGCTACTCTGGAAACACCATATATTTT.

The sample holds one count of this clonotype. The rearrangement links TRBV9 to TRBJ2-1; no definite D call. Germline V lookup: CDR1 SGDLS, CDR2 YYNGEE. The length of the CDR3 is 14 residues. Trimming took off 1 base at V and 10 bases at J, with 15 bases between the two ends. The CDR3 reads CASSVRPQRREQFF. DNA for the CDR3: TGTGCCAGCAGCGTAAGGCCCCAGCGCAGGGAGCAGTTCTTC. Using reference TRBV9 and TRBJ2-1 for the parts outside the CDR3, the full variable domain is DSGVTQTPKHLITATGQRVTLRCSPRSGDLSVYWYQQSLDQGLQFLIQYYNGEERAKGNILERFSAQQFPDLHSELNLSSLELGDSALYFCASSVRPQRREQFFGPGTRLTVL.

The rearrangement uses TRBV20-1 and TRBJ2-1; D remains ambiguous. Trimming removed 2 bases at V and 5 bases at J, with 22 bases between. The CDR3 is 17 residues long. Germline V gene sequence: CDR1 DFQATT, CDR2 SNEGSKA (reference sequence). The DNA of the CDR3 is TGCAGTGCTAGAATAGTGGCTAAGTCCTATTGGGACAATGAGCAGTTCTTC. Translating gives CSARIVAKSYWDNEQFF.

The gene calls are TRBV20-1 and TRBJ1-2, with TRBD1 matching 7 bases. J lost 3 bases, V lost 6 bases, and 10 bases had no gene match. CDR3 length equals 14 residues. CDR1 is DFQATT and CDR2 is SNEGSKA in the germline V gene (reference sequence). The CDR3 DNA reads TGCAGTGCCCCAAGACAGGGCCCGGACTATGGCTACACCTTC. It yields the protein CSAPRQGPDYGYTF.

This chain connects TRBV12-3 or TRBV12-4 to TRBJ1-4, with unresolved D. This CDR3 comprises 11 residues. Trimming shortened V by 6 bases and J by 4 bases, and 3 bases separated the two germline ends. The CDR3 sequence: CASSINEKLFF. The CDR3 bases are TGTGCCAGCAGCATTAATGAAAAACTGTTTTTT.

The V gene is TRBV6-5, the J gene TRBJ1-2; a weak D match, TRBD1 (5 bases). V was clipped by 4 bases and J by 5 bases, with 14 bases between them. Germline lookup yields CDR1 MNHEY and CDR2 SVGAGI. This CDR3 spans 14 amino acids. The CDR3 reads CASSSTGHPYGYTF. CDR3 in DNA: TGTGCCAGCAGTTCTACAGGCCATCCGTATGGCTACACCTTC.

The genes are TRBV10-1 and TRBJ2-2; the D gene is possibly TRBD1 (5 bases). CDR1 and CDR2 from the germline V gene are WNHNN and SYGVQD (reference sequence). V was shortened by 6 bases and J by 3 bases, with 11 bases between the two germline ends. The CDR3 spans 14 residues. The CDR3 reads CASRVDRYTGELFF. The CDR3 DNA follows: TGCGCCAGCAGAGTCGACAGATACACCGGGGAGCTGTTTTTT.

This chain uses TRBV2 with TRBJ1-1; the match to TRBD1 covers 9 bases. The junction had 11 bases not matched to a gene; V was cut back by 9 bases and J by 3 bases. This CDR3 contains 15 residues. The germline V gene has CDR1 SNHLY and CDR2 FYNNEI. The CDR3 bases are TGTGCCAGGATTACAGGGGGCAGGGTAGACACTGAAGCTTTCTTT. Translation gives CARITGGRVDTEAFF.

CDR3 in amino acids: CASSLDGRGTQYF. The CDR3 nucleotides are TGTGCCAGCAGCTTAGATGGCAGGGGAACGCAGTATTTT. The chain uses TRBV7-9 and TRBJ2-3; D is perhaps TRBD1 (6 bases). Germline lookup yields CDR1 SEHNR and CDR2 FQNEAQ (reference sequence). The CDR3 is made up of 13 amino acids. Trimming shortened V by 1 base and J by 9 bases, and 11 bases separated the two germline ends.

The gene calls are TRBV12-3 or TRBV12-4 and TRBJ2-1; perhaps D is TRBD1 or TRBD2 (6 bases each). V lost 3 bases to trimming and J lost 5 bases, with 14 bases between them. This CDR3 contains 15 residues. The chain's CDR3 is CASSFRRGAHNEQFF. CDR3 nucleotides: TGTGCCAGCAGTTTCAGGAGGGGGGCCCACAATGAGCAGTTCTTC.

The V gene is TRBV5-1, the J gene TRBJ2-2, with D tentatively TRBD1 (6 bases). Deletions cut 0 bases from V and 0 bases from J, with 21 bases between. Germline CDR1 and CDR2: SGHRS and YFSETQ. The CDR3 loop spans 20 amino acids. CDR3 coding DNA: TGCGCCAGCAGCTTGGCGCCTAAATTAAGTAGGACAGCGAACACCGGGGAGCTGTTTTTT. It codes for CASSLAPKLSRTANTGELFF.

This chain's CDR3 is CAWTPGRISSYNEQFF. The CDR3 DNA follows: TGTGCCTGGACACCCGGGAGGATTTCGTCCTACAATGAGCAGTTCTTC. The chain couples TRBV30 to TRBJ2-1; 7 bases are a match to TRBD2. Looked up from germline, CDR1 is GTSNPN and CDR2 is SVGIG (reference sequence). The junction had 10 bases not matched to a gene; V was cut back by 4 bases and J by 1 base. This CDR3 has 16 residues. Filled out from reference TRBV30 and TRBJ2-1, the complete variable domain reads SQTIHQWPATLVQPVGSPLSLECTVEGTSNPNLYWYRQAAGRGLQLLFYSVGIGQISSEVPQNLSASRPQDRQFILSSKKLLLSDSGFYLCAWTPGRISSYNEQFFGPGTRLTVL.

The rearrangement links TRBV29-1 to TRBJ2-7; D is ambiguous. The CDR3 loop spans 11 amino acids. Trimming stripped 7 bases from V and 3 bases from J, with 10 bases between. CDR1 SQVTM and CDR2 ANQGSEA come from the germline V gene. CDR3 nucleotides: TGCAGCGCTTTTGTACGCTACGAGCAGTACTTC. Encoded protein: CSAFVRYEQYF.

This sequence joins TRBV14 and TRBJ1-1, with D perhaps TRBD1 (5 bases). The V gene lost 2 bases and the J gene lost 8 bases, with 15 bases spanning the gap. The CDR3 is 14 amino acids. Germline values: CDR1 SGHDN, CDR2 FVKESK. The DNA of the CDR3 is TGTGCCAGCAGCCAATGGGACGGGGCGGCCGAAGCTTTCTTT. Translating gives CASSQWDGAAEAFF.

The V gene is TRBV12-3 or TRBV12-4, the J gene TRBJ2-5; D uncertain. The CDR3 totals 11 residues. The ends were cut back, 8 bases at V and 7 bases at J, with 11 bases in the middle. The CDR3 bases are TGTGCCAGCTATTCGTCAGGGACCCAGTACTTC. Translated: CASYSSGTQYF.

V is TRBV4-1 and J is TRBJ2-7, with TRBD2 matching 10 bases. This CDR3 is built from 15 residues. Germline V gives CDR1 MGHRA, CDR2 YSYEKL. With V trimmed by 2 bases and J by 4 bases, 5 bases remained unmatched. The DNA of the CDR3 is TGCGCCAGCAGCCAACCACTAGCGGGAAGATACGAGCAGTACTTC. Protein product: CASSQPLAGRYEQYF.

The chain carries TRBV20-1 and TRBJ1-5; a possible D gene is TRBD1 (6 bases). The germline CDR1 and CDR2 sequences are DFQATT and SNEGSKA (reference sequence). V dropped 3 bases and J dropped 3 bases, with 15 bases sitting between them. The CDR3 spans 15 residues. Written as DNA, the CDR3 is TGCAGTGCTAGGAGGGGACAACGCCTCAATCAGCCCCAGCATTTT. Its protein product is CSARRGQRLNQPQHF.

The chain carries TRBV9 and TRBJ2-3; 9 nucleotides match TRBD2. The germline CDR1 and CDR2 sequences are SGDLS and YYNGEE. The CDR3 sequence is 15 residues long. The V and J ends lost 0 bases and 7 bases, in that order; junction bases with no gene match: 6. CDR3 sequence (DNA): TGTGCCAGCAGCGTAGATGCGGGAGGGCCGCATACGCAGTATTTT. Protein: CASSVDAGGPHTQYF.

The chain is built from TRBV30 and TRBJ2-1; D tentatively fits TRBD1 or TRBD2 (5 bases each). CDR1 and CDR2 (germline): GTSNPN, SVGIG (reference sequence). This CDR3 is 12 amino acids long. The V end was cut by 3 bases, the J end by 5 bases, with 8 bases between. The CDR3 is CAWRGVDNEQFF. DNA of the CDR3: TGTGCCTGGAGGGGGGTGGACAATGAGCAGTTCTTC.

The chain couples TRBV10-3 to TRBJ2-1; 8 nucleotides match TRBD2. The CDR3 is 16 residues long. Germline loops: CDR1 ENHRY, CDR2 SYGVKD. The V and J ends lost 0 bases and 2 bases, in that order; junction bases with no gene match: 3. CDR3 in DNA: TGTGCCATCAGTGAGTCGGGACTAGTTCCCTACAATGAGCAGTTCTTC. Its translation: CAISESGLVPYNEQFF.

The chain is built from TRBV25-1 and TRBJ2-1; 7 nucleotides match TRBD2. The germline V gene encodes CDR1 MGHDK and CDR2 SYGVNS. J gave up 8 bases and V 1 base, and 8 bases lay outside the gene matches. CDR3 size: 15 residues. CDR3: CASSEWGGASDEQFF. DNA of the CDR3: TGTGCCAGCAGTGAATGGGGGGGAGCAAGCGATGAGCAGTTCTTC.

This clonotype was seen once. This CDR3 is CASSLAVGTSGPYEQYF. CDR3 bases: TGTGCCAGCAGCTTAGCGGTTGGGACTAGCGGACCCTACGAGCAGTACTTC. The chain is built from TRBV7-8 and TRBJ2-7; 11 bases match TRBD2. Germline values: CDR1 SGHVS, CDR2 FQNEAQ. The CDR3 runs to 17 residues. V gave up 0 bases and J gave up 2 bases; unmatched junction bases: 6.

The rearrangement joins TRBV27 to TRBJ1-4; D not certain. The V end lost 1 base, the J end lost 3 bases, and 3 bases lay between the germline ends. Germline CDR1 MNHEY, CDR2 SMNVEV (reference sequence). The CDR3 covers 13 residues. DNA of the CDR3: TGTGCCAGCAGTTTATATGCTAATGAAAAACTGTTTTTT. Translation gives CASSLYANEKLFF.

CDR3 region: CASSLPQGGPGNQPQHF. The CDR3 region has the DNA TGTGCCAGCAGTTTACCCCAGGGAGGGCCGGGCAATCAGCCCCAGCATTTT. This chain connects TRBV28 to TRBJ1-5; possibly TRBD1 for D (5 bases). Trimming took off 2 bases at V and 2 bases at J, with 16 bases between the two ends. The CDR3 loop spans 17 amino acids. The germline V gene encodes CDR1 MDHEN and CDR2 SYDVKM.

This sequence joins TRBV5-1 and TRBJ2-3; TRBD1 matches 7 bases. CDR1 and CDR2 (germline): SGHRS, YFSETQ. The CDR3 loop spans 14 amino acids. V trimming: 7 bases; J trimming: 1 base; junction bases outside the gene matches: 6. DNA of the CDR3: TGCGCCAGCGTACAAGGGACAGGCACAGATACGCAGTATTTT. Its translation is CASVQGTGTDTQYF.

The sample holds one count of this clonotype. The rearrangement links TRBV3-1 to TRBJ1-4; D remains ambiguous. V lost 2 bases and J 8 bases, leaving 9 bases between the germline ends. Germline V CDR1 and CDR2: LGHDT, YNNKEL (reference sequence). The CDR3 is made up of 13 amino acids. The CDR3 reads CASSQKAREKLFF. The DNA of the CDR3 is TGTGCCAGCAGCCAAAAAGCACGCGAAAAACTGTTTTTT.

This rearrangement joins TRBV2 to TRBJ1-2; TRBD1 might be the D (5 bases). V was trimmed by 10 bases and J by 8 bases, leaving 11 bases between them. Germline V lookup: CDR1 SNHLY, CDR2 FYNNEI. The CDR3 contains 10 residues. In DNA form, the CDR3 reads TGTGCCACACAGGTGGAGGGCTACACCTTC. The encoded protein is CATQVEGYTF.